This is a list of T cell receptor beta chains from one sample in a study of blood T cells in healthy people across ages. TCRdb re-analysed the 5' RACE reads in MiXCR, keeping a single row per CDR3 protein. Of hundreds of thousands of distinct CDR3 sequences detected, about 42% appear once; the ten largest clones hold roughly 20%. The sample was blood. These receptors all stem from a woman aged 55 to 70 in good health. Each CDR3 is given with its conserved first and last residue. The D gene is left open where the match is weak. Only some rows state a clone size, as once, few, many or a class for expanded clones.

d_call	v_call	j_call	clone_size	cdr3_nt	cdr3_aa
.	TRBV10-3	TRBJ1-2	few	TGTGCCATCAGGGTGGGCCTGGAGGCTGGCTACACCTTC	CAIRVGLEAGYTF
TRBD2	TRBV20-1	TRBJ2-1	few	TGCAGTGCTAGACTCTTCACTAGCGGGAGGGGCAATGAGCAGTTCTTC	CSARLFTSGRGNEQFF
TRBD1	TRBV5-5	TRBJ2-7	.	TGTGCCAGCAGCAGCCTGTCCGGGACAGGGTTAATAGAGCAGTACTTC	CASSSLSGTGLIEQYF
.	TRBV4-1	TRBJ2-4	many	TGCGCCAGCAGCCAAGAGGGGTTCCTCGACATTCAGTACTTC	CASSQEGFLDIQYF
TRBD1	TRBV5-1	TRBJ2-7	.	TGCGCCAGCAGCTTACAGGGGTGGGAAAACGAGCAGTACTTC	CASSLQGWENEQYF
.	TRBV12-5	TRBJ2-1	.	TGTGCTAGTGGTTTGATGGGGCTTCGTCTGCAGTTCTTC	CASGLMGLRLQFF
TRBD1	TRBV20-1	TRBJ1-2	few	TGCAGTGCTAGACGACAGGGCGGATATGGCTACACCTTC	CSARRQGGYGYTF
.	TRBV7-2	TRBJ1-2	few	TGTGCCAGCAGCTTAGAACTTGCGCTTAACTATGGCTACACCTTC	CASSLELALNYGYTF
TRBD2	TRBV20-1	TRBJ2-1	.	TGCAGTGCTAGAGGCACTAGCGGGGGGGGGAATGAGGAGTTCTTC	CSARGTSGGGNEEFF
.	TRBV12-3/TRBV12-4	TRBJ2-1	many	TGTGCCAGCAGTTTATCTGCGGGCAATGAGCAGTTCTTC	CASSLSAGNEQFF
TRBD2	TRBV4-3	TRBJ2-1	few	TGCGCCAGCAGCCATGGGGGACTAGCGGGAGACGGTGAGCAGTTCTTC	CASSHGGLAGDGEQFF
TRBD1	TRBV5-1	TRBJ2-1	.	TGCGCCAGCCGATCATCCGGGACAGGGGGCCGAAGCTCCTACAATGAGCAGTTCTTC	CASRSSGTGGRSSYNEQFF
.	TRBV25-1	TRBJ1-2	few	TGTGCCAGCAGTGAATATGAGGGGGGATGGAATGGCTACACCTTC	CASSEYEGGWNGYTF
.	TRBV6-2/TRBV6-3	TRBJ1-1	once	TGTGCCAGCAGTTATACTCCGGAGGGGAGCATTGAAGCTTTCTTT	CASSYTPEGSIEAFF
TRBD1	TRBV7-9	TRBJ1-1	.	TGTGCCAGCAGCTACGGGACAGGGTACAGCACTGAAGCTTTCTTT	CASSYGTGYSTEAFF
.	TRBV20-1	TRBJ2-5	.	TGCAGTGCTAGAGAATCCGGGACCCCTGGGGAGACCCAGTACTTC	CSARESGTPGETQYF
.	TRBV7-2	TRBJ2-7	.	TGTGCCAGCAGCTTAGGAGGGGGAGGAAACTACGAGCAGTACTTC	CASSLGGGGNYEQYF
TRBD1	TRBV18	TRBJ2-3	once	TGTGCCAGCTCACTACAAACCGGGACAGGGAACGCAGATACGCAGTATTTT	CASSLQTGTGNADTQYF